This T cell receptor (beta chain) was retrieved from a study of CD8 T cells in ankylosing spondylitis. Findings and limits, study-wide: Within ankylosing spondylitis blood, a TCR beta motif made up of eight highly homologous variants appeared to be characteristic. Disease-linked clones were reportedly significantly enriched in matched ankylosing spondylitis synovial fluid. Peripheral blood held disease-linked clones only at relatively low frequency, and these were CD8+.

TCRdb used MiXCR to reprocess the 5' RACE reads, holding one entry per CDR3 protein. The table shows about 360,000 distinct CDR3 sequences, with approximately 22% occurring only once. Turning to this clonotype: Its antigen is undetermined.

From germline, CDR1 is SGHAT and CDR2 FQNNGV. V lost 4 bases, J lost 9 bases, and 22 bases lay in between. CDR3 length: 16 residues. The sequence was obtained from a male donor with ankylosing spondylitis or in good health (not recorded which). This rearrangement joins TRBV11-2 to TRBJ2-1; possibly TRBD2 for D (6 bases). What was sequenced was blood, either unsorted or a sorted T cell fraction (not recorded which). CDR3 nucleotides: TGTGCCAGCAGCTCCCCCCGAAATAGCGGTTCCGGTGAGCAGTTCTTC. Translating it yields CASSSPRNSGSGEQFF.